Presented here are 16 T cell receptor beta chains from one specimen sequenced in a study of neurological immune-mediated disorders. TCRdb independently ran MiXCR on the 5' RACE reads; one entry per CDR3 protein. The repertoire holds 45,000 to 50,000 distinct CDR3 sequences, with approximately 3% as singletons. Sequenced sample: PBMCs. The receptors were sampled from a woman aged 45-60 years with multiple sclerosis.

This clonotype was picked up many times. The CDR3 bases are TGTGCCAGCAGTTCAACGGGCAGACTTAGCACAGATACGCAGTATTTT. Amino acid sequence: CASSSTGRLSTDTQYF. V is TRBV28 and J is TRBJ2-3; D remains ambiguous. The CDR3 extends over 16 amino acids. Trimming took off 4 bases at V and 0 bases at J, with 14 bases between the two ends. In germline, CDR1 is MDHEN, CDR2 SYDVKM.

This clonotype occurred a few times. The chain links TRBV7-2 to TRBJ2-7; D gene ambiguous. The CDR3 is 12 residues long. CDR1 is SGHTA and CDR2 is FQGNSA in the germline V gene. V shed 3 bases and J shed 5 bases, with 8 bases lying between them. CDR3 region: CASSFVANEQYF. The CDR3 nucleotides are TGTGCCAGCAGCTTCGTTGCGAACGAGCAGTACTTC.

In this sample, this clonotype turned up many times. V is TRBV5-1 and J is TRBJ2-6; 7 nucleotides line up with TRBD2. Germline V CDR1 and CDR2: SGHRS, YFSETQ. This CDR3 region has 16 residues. After removal of 1 base from V and 2 bases from J, the junction contained 3 bases not matched to a gene. The chain's CDR3 is CASSLSGGTGANVLTF. In DNA form, the CDR3 reads TGCGCCAGCAGCTTGTCGGGGGGAACTGGGGCCAACGTCCTGACTTTC.

This clonotype was seen a handful of times. Since a much larger clone is just one base distant, this may be a read error. The chain employs TRBV7-6 and TRBJ1-2, with D perhaps matching TRBD1 (5 bases). CDR1 and CDR2 (germline): SGHVS, FNYEAQ. With 0 bases removed from V and 1 base from J, the gap between germline ends came to 18 bases. CDR3 size: 18 residues. This CDR3 reads CASSLARASRTNNYGYTF. CDR3 DNA sequence: TGTGCCAGCAGCTTAGCTAGGGCGAGTCGGACAAATAACTATGGCTACACCTTC.

Concerning this clonotype itself: Just one base apart from a much larger clone, this may be a read error. The CDR3 carries no conserved terminal phenylalanine or tryptophan, so it likely arises from a read error. V usage is TRBV7-8 and J usage is TRBJ2-3; 13 bases agree with TRBD2. The CDR3 runs 17 residues. V shed 1 base and J 3 bases; nucleotides not matched to a gene: 4. CDR1 is SGHVS, CDR2 FQNEAQ, per germline. The DNA for the CDR3 is TGTGCCAGCAGCTTAGTAGGGACTAGCGGGGAAACAGATACGCAGTATTGT. This encodes CASSLVGTSGETDTQYC.

This clonotype was seen repeatedly, ten times or more. The chain is built from TRBV20-1 and TRBJ1-5; the D gene is possibly TRBD1 (5 bases). V lost 4 bases and J lost 3, with 13 bases in between. Germline V gene data show CDR1 as DFQATT and CDR2 as SNEGSKA (reference sequence). There are 14 residues in the CDR3. The CDR3 spells CSANSDKDNQPQHF. The CDR3, as DNA: TGCAGTGCTAATTCGGACAAGGACAATCAGCCCCAGCATTTT.

This clonotype was counted many times. J is TRBJ2-5 and V is TRBV5-1, with 7 bases identical to TRBD1. V trimming: 9 bases; J trimming: 5 bases; junction bases outside the gene matches: 7. The CDR3 spans 12 residues. Germline CDR1 is SGHRS and CDR2 is YFSETQ. CDR3 bases: TGCGCCACGAGGACAGGCGAGGAGACCCAGTACTTC. It translates to CATRTGEETQYF.

This clonotype came up many times. This chain links TRBV20-1 with TRBJ2-1; 11 positions match TRBD2. V dropped 4 bases and J dropped 9; count of bases not matched to a gene: 5. CDR1 and CDR2 (germline): DFQATT, SNEGSKA (reference sequence). This CDR3 spans 13 amino acids. The CDR3 DNA follows: TGCAGTGCTACCGGGACTAGCGGCGTTGAGCAGTTCTTC. This gives the protein CSATGTSGVEQFF.

This clonotype appeared many times. The chain recombines TRBV5-1 with TRBJ1-1; D is perhaps TRBD1 (5 bases). The CDR3 is 16 amino acids. Trimming took off 2 bases at V and 4 bases at J, with 18 bases between the two ends. The germline CDR1 and CDR2 sequences are SGHRS and YFSETQ. The CDR3 DNA follows: TGCGCCAGCAGCTTTTCAGGGTTGGGAGGTTCCACTGAAGCTTTCTTT. Its protein is CASSFSGLGGSTEAFF.

At least ten counts were recorded for this clonotype. The chain uses TRBV28 and TRBJ2-7; 7 nucleotides agree with TRBD2. CDR1 and CDR2 (germline): MDHEN, SYDVKM. This CDR3 region has 14 residues. Losses at the gene ends were 4 bases for V and 1 base for J; bases not matched to a gene: 4. The DNA for the CDR3 is TGTGCCAGCAGTTCACCTAGCGGATCCTACGAGCAGTACTTC. Protein: CASSSPSGSYEQYF.

This clonotype has a count of ten or more. The chain combines TRBV14 with TRBJ1-6; 7 bases agree with TRBD1. V gave up 1 base and J gave up 6 bases; unmatched junction bases: 9. Germline-derived CDR1 and CDR2 are SGHDN and FVKESK. CDR3 size: 17 residues. CDR3 amino acids: CASSQVAGGGGNSPLHF. As DNA, the CDR3 is TGTGCCAGCAGCCAAGTGGCAGGGGGAGGAGGTAATTCACCCCTCCACTTT.

This clonotype has at least ten counts. This chain links TRBV28 with TRBJ1-6; D uncertain. Looked up from germline, CDR1 is MDHEN and CDR2 is SYDVKM. Trimming left V 5 bases short and J 4 bases short, with 15 bases between. The CDR3 runs to 16 residues. CDR3: CASSPTPKLYNSPLHF. DNA of the CDR3: TGTGCCAGCAGTCCGACACCTAAGCTGTATAATTCACCCCTCCACTTT. The whole variable domain, remainder taken from reference TRBV28 and TRBJ1-6, is DVKVTQSSRYLVKRTGEKVFLECVQDMDHENMFWYRQDPGLGLRLIYFSYDVKMKEKGDIPEGYSVSREKKERFSLILESASTNQTSMYLCASSPTPKLYNSPLHFGNGTRLTVT.

There are many counts of this clonotype. The chain uses TRBV25-1 and TRBJ2-5; TRBD1 agrees at 8 bases. Germline CDR1 MGHDK, CDR2 SYGVNS. The V and J ends lost 1 base and 4 bases, in that order; junction bases with no gene match: 8. The CDR3 contains 16 residues. Written as DNA, the CDR3 is TGTGCCAGCAGTGAATCCTCCCAGGGGGCTGCAGAGACCCAGTACTTC. Translating gives CASSESSQGAAETQYF.

Many counts were recorded for this clonotype. The chain couples TRBV7-8 to TRBJ1-1, with D unresolved. Germline V gene sequence: CDR1 SGHVS, CDR2 FQNEAQ. The CDR3 spans 14 residues. The V end was cut by 5 bases, the J end by 1 base, with 11 bases between. DNA of the CDR3: TGTGCCAGCAGCCCGAGGTGGGGGAACACTGAAGCTTTCTTT. This sequence encodes CASSPRWGNTEAFF.

This clonotype came up many times. The chain combines TRBV5-1 with TRBJ1-1; unclear D gene. The CDR3 contains 20 residues. The germline CDR1 and CDR2 sequences are SGHRS and YFSETQ. V lost 2 bases to trimming and J lost 0 bases, with 26 bases between them. The chain's CDR3 is CASSLRQAVGRVGLNTEAFF. The CDR3 DNA is TGCGCCAGCAGCTTACGTCAGGCCGTTGGCCGGGTCGGCCTGAACACTGAAGCTTTCTTT.

This clonotype occurred many times. This chain connects TRBV5-1 to TRBJ2-3; D gene uncertain. V dropped 4 bases and J dropped 2 bases, with 20 bases sitting between them. Per the germline V gene, CDR1 is SGHRS and CDR2 is YFSETQ. The CDR3 is 17 amino acids. CDR3 sequence: CASSPGRPVTLTDTQYF. In DNA form, the CDR3 reads TGCGCCAGCAGCCCCGGACGCCCCGTTACCCTCACAGATACGCAGTATTTT.